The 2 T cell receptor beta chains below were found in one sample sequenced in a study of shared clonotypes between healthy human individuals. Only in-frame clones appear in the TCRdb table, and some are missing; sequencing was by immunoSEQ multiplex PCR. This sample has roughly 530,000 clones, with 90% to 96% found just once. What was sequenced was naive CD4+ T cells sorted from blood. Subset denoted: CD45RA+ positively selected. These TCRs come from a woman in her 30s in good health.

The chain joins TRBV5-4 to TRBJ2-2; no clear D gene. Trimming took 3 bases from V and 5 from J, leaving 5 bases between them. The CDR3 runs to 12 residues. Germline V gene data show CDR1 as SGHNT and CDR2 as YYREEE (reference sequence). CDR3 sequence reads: CASSSNTGELFF. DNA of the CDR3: TGTGCCAGCAGCTCAAATACCGGGGAGCTGTTTTTT.

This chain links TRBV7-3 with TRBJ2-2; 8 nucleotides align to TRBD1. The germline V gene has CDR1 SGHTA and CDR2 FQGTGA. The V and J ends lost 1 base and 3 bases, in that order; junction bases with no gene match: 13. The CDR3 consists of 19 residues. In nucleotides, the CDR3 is TGTGCCAGCAGCTTAAACCCCCCCTCGACAGGGGCCTACACCGGGGAGCTGTTTTTT. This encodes CASSLNPPSTGAYTGELFF.